Below, 10 T cell receptor beta chains from the same sample are listed, as sequenced in a study of response to subunit inactivated influenza vaccine. TCRdb re-called the RT-PCR reads through MiXCR, storing one row per CDR3 protein. The repertoire holds 150,000 to 200,000 distinct CDR3 sequences, with approximately 12% as singletons. These data also formed part of another study, on T cells expressing NK-cell markers. This second report adds: 5'RACE template switching built TCR beta cDNA with unique molecular identifiers.

This specimen was CD8+ T cells sorted from PBMCs, taken approximately 12 days after vaccination. These receptors all come from a man between 50 and 59 years old who received an inactivated influenza vaccine.

This chain uses TRBV29-1 with TRBJ1-2; 8 bases align to TRBD1. In germline, CDR1 is SQVTM, CDR2 ANQGSEA. The trim removed 0 bases at V and 2 bases at J, leaving 5 bases unmatched. This CDR3 has 15 residues. For the CDR3, the DNA is TGCAGCGTTGAAGATCAGGACAGGGTGAACTATGGCTACACCTTC. Encoded protein: CSVEDQDRVNYGYTF.

There are many counts of this clonotype. The V and J genes are TRBV7-9 and TRBJ2-4, with a possible D match to TRBD1 (5 bases). The CDR3 length is 15 residues. Germline CDR1 SEHNR, CDR2 FQNEAQ (reference sequence). V was shortened by 3 bases and J by 0 bases, with 9 bases between the two germline ends. CDR3 sequence reads: CASSLQTEAKNIQYF. DNA for the CDR3: TGTGCCAGCAGCTTGCAGACAGAAGCCAAAAACATTCAGTACTTC.

The sample holds a few counts of this clonotype. The rearrangement joins TRBV5-1 to TRBJ1-1, with TRBD1 matching 10 bases. The CDR3 contains 14 residues. The V segment lost 4 bases and the J segment 5 bases; nucleotides outside the gene matches: 5. CDR1 and CDR2 from the germline V gene are SGHRS and YFSETQ. The CDR3 spells CASSRDRGSTEAFF. The CDR3 DNA is TGCGCCAGCAGCCGGGACAGGGGTTCGACTGAAGCTTTCTTT.

This clonotype came up once. CDR3: CASSYAGPSSSYEQYF. DNA of the CDR3: TGTGCCAGCAGTTACGCCGGACCCTCGAGCTCCTACGAGCAGTACTTC. The chain has TRBV6-5 and TRBJ2-7, with no clear D. The V gene lost 2 bases and the J gene lost 0 bases, with 14 bases spanning the gap. The CDR3 totals 16 residues. Germline V gives CDR1 MNHEY, CDR2 SVGAGI.

This chain uses TRBV4-3 with TRBJ2-7, with 11 nucleotides matching TRBD1. The CDR3 sequence is 15 residues long. The V and J ends lost 5 bases and 6 bases, in that order; junction bases with no gene match: 9. Germline V lookup: CDR1 LGHNA, CDR2 YSLEER. The CDR3, as DNA: TGCGCCAGCAGCGCAAATACCGGGACAGGGGGCGAGCAGTACTTC. Amino acid sequence: CASSANTGTGGEQYF.

The CDR3 reads CAMTGGNTEAFF. The DNA of the CDR3 is TGTGCCATGACAGGGGGGAACACTGAAGCTTTCTTT. The genes are TRBV6-5 and TRBJ1-1, with TRBD1 matching over 9 bases. The germline V gene has CDR1 MNHEY and CDR2 SVGAGI. The V segment lost 10 bases and the J segment 1 base; nucleotides outside the gene matches: 1. This CDR3 is 12 amino acids long.

The genes are TRBV19 and TRBJ2-3; D call uncertain. Germline CDR1 LNHDA, CDR2 SQIVND (reference sequence). Trimming pared 7 bases from V and 0 bases from J, leaving 14 bases between. This CDR3 is built from 15 residues. The CDR3 spells CASTNIYGSTDTQYF. Here the CDR3 DNA reads TGTGCCAGTACCAATATATACGGTAGCACAGATACGCAGTATTTT.

This clonotype was seen a few times. J is TRBJ2-7 and V is TRBV13, with a possible D match to TRBD1 (7 bases). CDR1 and CDR2 (germline): PRHDT, FYEKMQ (reference sequence). V shed 5 bases and J shed 4 bases, with 18 bases lying between them. The CDR3 runs to 15 residues. CDR3 sequence (DNA): TGTGCCAGCAGCGCCAGGGGGGCGGCCTCATACGAGCAGTACTTC. This codes for CASSARGAASYEQYF.

This chain links TRBV6-2 or TRBV6-3 with TRBJ2-1, with D perhaps being TRBD1 or TRBD2 (5 bases each). CDR1 is MNHEY, CDR2 SVGEGT, per germline. The CDR3 is 15 residues long. V dropped 0 bases and J dropped 7 bases, with 13 bases sitting between them. CDR3 sequence: CASSYSEAWGNEQFF. CDR3 coding DNA: TGTGCCAGCAGTTACTCTGAAGCGTGGGGGAATGAGCAGTTCTTC.

This clonotype turned up a few times. V and J are TRBV7-9 and TRBJ1-3, with a weak D call TRBD1 (6 bases). This CDR3 is built from 15 residues. The V gene lost 5 bases and the J gene lost 2 bases, with 13 bases spanning the gap. CDR1 is SEHNR and CDR2 is FQNEAQ in the germline V gene (reference sequence). The CDR3 DNA sequence: TGTGCCAGCAGCCCGGACAGCTGGACTGGAAACACCATATATTTT. As protein: CASSPDSWTGNTIYF.